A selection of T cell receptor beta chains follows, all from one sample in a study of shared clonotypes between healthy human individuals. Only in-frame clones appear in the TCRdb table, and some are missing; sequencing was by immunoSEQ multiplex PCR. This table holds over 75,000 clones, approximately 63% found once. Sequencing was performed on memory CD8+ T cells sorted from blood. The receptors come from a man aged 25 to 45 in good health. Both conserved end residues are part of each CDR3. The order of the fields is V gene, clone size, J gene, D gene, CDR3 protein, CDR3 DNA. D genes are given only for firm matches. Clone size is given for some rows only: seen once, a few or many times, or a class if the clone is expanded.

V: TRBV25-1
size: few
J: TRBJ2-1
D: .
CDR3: CASSHDYPNNNEQFF
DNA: TGTGCCAGCAGTCATGACTACCCTAACAACAATGAGCAGTTCTTC

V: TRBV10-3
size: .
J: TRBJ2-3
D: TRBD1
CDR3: CAISESYGQARRF
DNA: TGTGCCATCAGTGAGTCATATGGACAGGCTCGGAGGTTT

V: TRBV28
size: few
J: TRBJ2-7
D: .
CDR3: CASSPLWDFAEQYF
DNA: TGTGCCAGCAGTCCTCTTTGGGACTTTGCCGAGCAGTACTTC

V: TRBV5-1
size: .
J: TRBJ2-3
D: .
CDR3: CASSLPLSTQYF
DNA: TGCGCCAGCAGCCTCCCACTAAGTACGCAGTATTTT

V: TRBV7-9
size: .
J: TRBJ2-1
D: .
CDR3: CASSQEFSSYNEQFF
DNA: TGTGCCAGCAGCCAGGAATTCAGCTCCTACAATGAGCAGTTCTTC

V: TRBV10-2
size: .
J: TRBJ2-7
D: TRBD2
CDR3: CASSEVGSGSPYEQYF
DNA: TGCGCCAGCAGCGAAGTGGGGAGCGGGAGCCCCTACGAGCAGTACTTC

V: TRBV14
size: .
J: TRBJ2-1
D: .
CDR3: CASSQNGADEQFF
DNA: TGTGCCAGCAGCCAGAATGGCGCGGATGAGCAGTTCTTC

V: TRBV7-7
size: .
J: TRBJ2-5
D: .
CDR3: CASALGRQETQYF
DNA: TGTGCTAGCGCCTTAGGGCGACAGGAGACCCAGTACTTC

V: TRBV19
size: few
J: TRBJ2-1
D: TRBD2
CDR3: CASSIGGGGSRVF
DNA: TGTGCCAGTAGTATCGGAGGCGGGGGGAGCCGCGTCTTC

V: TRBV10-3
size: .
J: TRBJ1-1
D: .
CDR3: CAISEGLRVDTEAFF
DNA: TGTGCCATCAGTGAAGGGTTGAGGGTCGACACTGAAGCTTTCTTT

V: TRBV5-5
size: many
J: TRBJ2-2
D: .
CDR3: CASSFGTTNTGELFF
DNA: TGTGCCAGCAGCTTTGGGACAACAAACACCGGGGAGCTGTTTTTT

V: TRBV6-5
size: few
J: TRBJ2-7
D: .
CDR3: CASRSLAYEQYF
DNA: TGTGCCAGCAGGAGTCTGGCCTACGAGCAGTACTTC

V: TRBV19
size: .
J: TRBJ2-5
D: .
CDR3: CASSRKETQYF
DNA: TGTGCCAGTAGTAGAAAAGAGACCCAGTACTTC

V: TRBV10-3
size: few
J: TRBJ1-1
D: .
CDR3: CAIRRTDTNTEAFF
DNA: TGTGCCATCAGACGAACGGACACGAACACTGAAGCTTTCTTT

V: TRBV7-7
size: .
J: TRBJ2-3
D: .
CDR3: CASSPGRSDTQYF
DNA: TGTGCCAGCAGTCCGGGACGCTCAGATACGCAGTATTTT

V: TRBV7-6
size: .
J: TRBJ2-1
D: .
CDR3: CASSLAVWQYNEQFF
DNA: TGTGCCAGCAGCTTAGCCGTCTGGCAGTACAATGAGCAGTTCTTC

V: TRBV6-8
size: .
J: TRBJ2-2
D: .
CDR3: CASSYQAGLETGELFF
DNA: TGTGCCAGCAGTTACCAAGCGGGCCTGGAGACCGGGGAGCTGTTTTTT

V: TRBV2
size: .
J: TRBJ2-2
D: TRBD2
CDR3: CASSEGSGANTGELFF
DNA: TGTGCCAGCAGTGAAGGTAGCGGGGCGAACACCGGGGAGCTGTTTTTT

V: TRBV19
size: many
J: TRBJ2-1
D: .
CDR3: CASTLDGGGYNEQFF
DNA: TGTGCCAGTACTCTCGACGGAGGCGGATACAATGAGCAGTTCTTC

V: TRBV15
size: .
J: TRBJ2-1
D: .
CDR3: CATSREDRPSRGNEQFF
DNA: TGTGCCACCAGCAGAGAGGACCGCCCCTCAAGGGGCAATGAGCAGTTCTTC

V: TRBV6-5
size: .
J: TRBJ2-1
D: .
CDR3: CASSYQLVFGEQFF
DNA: TGTGCCAGCAGTTACCAGCTAGTGTTTGGGGAGCAGTTCTTC

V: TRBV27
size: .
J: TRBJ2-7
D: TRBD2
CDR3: CASSSQGLFYEQYF
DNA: TGTGCCAGCAGTTCCCAGGGACTATTCTACGAGCAGTACTTC

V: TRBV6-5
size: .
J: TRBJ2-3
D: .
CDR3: CASSDRGFTYTQYF
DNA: TGTGCCAGCAGCGACCGGGGTTTCACATATACGCAGTATTTT

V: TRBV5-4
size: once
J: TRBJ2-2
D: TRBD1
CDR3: CASSWEPGQGLTGELFF
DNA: TGTGCCAGCAGCTGGGAGCCGGGACAGGGGCTCACCGGGGAGCTGTTTTTT

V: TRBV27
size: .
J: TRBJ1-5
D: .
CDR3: CASSFQGDQPQHF
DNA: TGTGCCAGCAGTTTCCAGGGTGATCAGCCCCAGCATTTT

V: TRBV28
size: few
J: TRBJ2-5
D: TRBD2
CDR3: CASSPTSGPTETQYF
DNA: TGTGCCAGCAGCCCGACTAGCGGCCCAACGGAGACCCAGTACTTC

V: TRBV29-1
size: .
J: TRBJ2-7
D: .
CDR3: CSVDNGEQYF
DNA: TGCAGCGTTGATAATGGGGAGCAGTACTTC

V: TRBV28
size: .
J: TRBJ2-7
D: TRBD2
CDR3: CASCGRAYEQYF
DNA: TGTGCCAGCTGCGGGAGAGCTTACGAGCAGTACTTC

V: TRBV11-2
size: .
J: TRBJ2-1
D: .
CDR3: CASSLVGGFVDEQFF
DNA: TGTGCCAGCAGCTTAGTCGGGGGATTCGTCGATGAGCAGTTCTTC

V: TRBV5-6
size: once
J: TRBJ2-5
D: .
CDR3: CASNVDGTQETQYF
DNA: TGTGCCAGCAACGTCGACGGGACCCAAGAGACCCAGTACTTC

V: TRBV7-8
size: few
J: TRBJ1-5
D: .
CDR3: CASSFRPTAQPQHF
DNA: TGTGCCAGCAGCTTTAGACCAACAGCTCAGCCCCAGCATTTT

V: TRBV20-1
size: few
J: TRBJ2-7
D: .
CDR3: CSAQEDYEQYF
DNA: TGCAGTGCTCAGGAGGATTACGAGCAGTACTTC

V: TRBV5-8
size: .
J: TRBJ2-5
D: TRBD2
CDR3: CASSFLDWGLAGGWWETQYF
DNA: TGTGCCAGCAGCTTCTTGGACTGGGGACTAGCGGGAGGTTGGTGGGAGACCCAGTACTTC

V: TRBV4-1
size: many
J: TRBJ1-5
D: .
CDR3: CASSQDQGSNQPQHF
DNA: TGCGCCAGCAGCCAAGATCAGGGAAGCAATCAGCCCCAGCATTTT

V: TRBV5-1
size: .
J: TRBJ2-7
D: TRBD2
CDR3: CASSGGGTYEQYF
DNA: TGCGCCAGCAGCGGGGGAGGGACCTACGAGCAGTACTTC

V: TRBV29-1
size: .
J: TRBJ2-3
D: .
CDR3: CSVELGSWQGRTDTQYF
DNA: TGCAGCGTTGAACTTGGAAGTTGGCAGGGGCGCACAGATACGCAGTATTTT

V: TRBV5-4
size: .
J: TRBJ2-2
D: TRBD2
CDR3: CASSLEAGVAGGLFF
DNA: TGTGCCAGCAGCTTGGAAGCGGGAGTAGCCGGGGGGCTGTTTTTT

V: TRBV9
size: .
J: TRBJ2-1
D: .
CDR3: CASSGEWATEQFF
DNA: TGTGCCAGCAGCGGCGAATGGGCCACAGAGCAGTTCTTC

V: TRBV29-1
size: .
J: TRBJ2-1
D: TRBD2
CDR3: CSAEVAGGPSYNEQFF
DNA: TGCAGCGCAGAGGTAGCGGGAGGGCCCTCCTACAATGAGCAGTTCTTC

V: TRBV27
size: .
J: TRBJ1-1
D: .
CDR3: CASSFQVNTEAFF
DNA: TGTGCCAGCAGTTTTCAGGTGAACACTGAAGCTTTCTTT

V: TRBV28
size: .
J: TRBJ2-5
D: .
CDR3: CASSLRGETQYF
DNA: TGTGCCAGCAGTTTACGAGGGGAGACCCAGTACTTC

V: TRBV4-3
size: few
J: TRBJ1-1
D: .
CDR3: CASSQDVGRATEAFF
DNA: TGCGCCAGCAGCCAAGACGTAGGGCGAGCCACTGAAGCTTTCTTT

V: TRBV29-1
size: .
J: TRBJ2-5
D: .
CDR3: CSVVTDNQETQYF
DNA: TGCAGCGTTGTCACAGACAACCAAGAGACCCAGTACTTC

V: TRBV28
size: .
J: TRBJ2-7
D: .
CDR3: CASSFHEINYEQYF
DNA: TGTGCCAGCAGTTTCCATGAGATAAACTACGAGCAGTACTTC

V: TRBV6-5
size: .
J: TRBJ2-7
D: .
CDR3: CASSYSNPYEQYF
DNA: TGTGCCAGCAGTTACTCGAACCCCTACGAGCAGTACTTC

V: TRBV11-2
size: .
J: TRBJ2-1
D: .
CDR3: CASSEPYNEQFF
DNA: TGTGCCAGCAGCGAACCCTACAATGAGCAGTTCTTC

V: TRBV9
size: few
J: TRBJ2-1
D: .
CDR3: CASSVGGDEQFF
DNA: TGTGCCAGCAGCGTAGGTGGGGATGAGCAGTTCTTC

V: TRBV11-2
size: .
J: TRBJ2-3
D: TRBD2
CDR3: CASSLLKTSGPSTDTQYF
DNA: TGTGCCAGCAGCTTATTAAAGACTAGCGGGCCAAGCACAGATACGCAGTATTTT